This T cell receptor beta chain derives from a study of control samples from healthy donors and cancer patients. Method: immunoSEQ multiplex PCR; TCRdb's copy keeps in-frame clones and lacks some. Of about 150,000 clones in the sample, roughly 88% were seen once. The CDR3 extends over 14 amino acids. Germline V gives CDR1 LNHDA, CDR2 SQIVND (reference sequence). The ends lost 3 bases at V and 8 bases at J; junction bases unmatched: 4. This TCR derives from a man between 18 and 35 years old in good health. Input material: blood. The genes are TRBV19 and TRBJ1-6; 7 positions match TRBD1. CDR3 DNA: TGTGCCAGTAGTATTCACAGGGGAGATTCACCCCTCCACTTT. Residues: CASSIHRGDSPLHF.